A single sample is the source of the 31 T cell receptor beta chains below, sequenced in a study of shared clonotypes between healthy human individuals. Generated by immunoSEQ multiplex PCR, the TCRdb table keeps only in-frame clones and is missing some. The sample carries roughly 330,000 clones, about 74% recorded once. Sequencing was carried out using memory CD4+ T cells sorted from blood. As to subset: CD45RA-negative fraction. Every receptor here comes from a man aged 25 to 45 in good health.

This chain connects TRBV28 to TRBJ2-1; no clear D gene. Trimming removed 3 bases at V and 7 bases at J, with 13 bases between. The germline V gene has CDR1 MDHEN and CDR2 SYDVKM. The CDR3 is 14 amino acids. The CDR3: CASSFLFERNEQFF. In DNA, the CDR3 is TGTGCCAGCAGTTTCCTCTTCGAGCGAAATGAGCAGTTCTTC.

This clone was observed at least ten times. The chain links TRBV14 to TRBJ1-1; D ambiguous. Trimming shortened V by 1 base and J by 4 bases, and 10 bases separated the two germline ends. The CDR3 consists of 14 residues. The germline V gene encodes CDR1 SGHDN and CDR2 FVKESK. CDR3 DNA sequence: TGTGCCAGCAGCCAAGCACTAATGGGCACTGAAGCTTTCTTT. Translation: CASSQALMGTEAFF.

The gene calls are TRBV25-1 and TRBJ2-1; TRBD2 might be the D (7 bases). With 5 bases removed from V and 5 bases from J, the gap between germline ends came to 16 bases. Looked up from germline, CDR1 is MGHDK and CDR2 is SYGVNS. This CDR3 has 15 residues. The DNA for the CDR3 is TGTGCCAGCAGTCCGTTGGGGGGGCCCAACAATGAGCAGTTCTTC. It codes for CASSPLGGPNNEQFF.

The chain couples TRBV5-1 to TRBJ2-2; maybe TRBD1 (7 bases). Deletions cut 1 base from V and 1 base from J, with 14 bases between. The CDR3 is made up of 17 amino acids. Germline V gene data show CDR1 as SGHRS and CDR2 as YFSETQ. The DNA for the CDR3 is TGCGCCAGCAGCTTGCGTCTCCAGGGGGGGAACACCGGGGAGCTGTTTTTT. Protein sequence: CASSLRLQGGNTGELFF.

The chain links TRBV27 to TRBJ2-3; the match to TRBD2 covers 14 bases. The ends lost 4 bases at V and 1 base at J; junction bases unmatched: 7. The length of the CDR3 is 18 residues. Germline V lookup: CDR1 MNHEY, CDR2 SMNVEV (reference sequence). The DNA of the CDR3 is TGTGCCAGCAGTTCGCGGCCGGGACTAGCGGGAGGCACAGATACGCAGTATTTT. This translates into CASSSRPGLAGGTDTQYF.

The V and J genes are TRBV20-1 and TRBJ1-2, with D perhaps matching TRBD1 (5 bases). Trimming left V 0 bases short and J 14 bases short, with 13 bases between. The CDR3 is 11 amino acids. Germline CDR1 DFQATT, CDR2 SNEGSKA (reference sequence). This CDR3 reads CSARDFPRVTF. Written as DNA, the CDR3 is TGCAGTGCTAGAGATTTTCCCAGGGTTACCTTC.

The chain employs TRBV11-2 and TRBJ2-5, with TRBD2 matching 11 bases. The germline gives CDR1 SGHAT, CDR2 FQNNGV. With 5 bases clipped from V and 5 bases from J, the junction kept 13 bases outside the gene matches. CDR3 length: 17 residues. CDR3 nucleotides: TGTGCCAGCAGCCCCCAGGGGCTAGCGGGAGGTCGGGAGACCCAGTACTTC. It is translated as CASSPQGLAGGRETQYF. Looking up the rest from reference TRBV11-2 and TRBJ2-5 gives the full variable domain: EAGVAQSPRYKIIEKRQSVAFWCNPISGHATLYWYQQILGQGPKLLIQFQNNGVVDDSQLPKDRFSAERLKGVDSTLKIQPAKLEDSAVYLCASSPQGLAGGRETQYFGPGTRLLVL.

The gene calls are TRBV4-1 and TRBJ2-5; TRBD1 matches at 7 bases. The ends lost 1 base at V and 5 bases at J; junction bases unmatched: 10. CDR3 length equals 16 residues. CDR1 and CDR2 (germline): MGHRA, YSYEKL. The CDR3 loop is CASSQGVTGVEETQYF. Written as DNA, the CDR3 is TGCGCCAGCAGCCAAGGGGTAACAGGGGTTGAGGAGACCCAGTACTTC.

V and J are TRBV6-1 and TRBJ2-3; D not certain. There are 15 residues in the CDR3. The germline CDR1 and CDR2 sequences are MNHNS and SASEGT. V was trimmed by 7 bases and J by 4 bases, leaving 18 bases between them. The CDR3 sequence is CASIPKSPGADTQYF. In DNA, the CDR3 is TGTGCCAGCATCCCAAAATCCCCCGGCGCAGATACGCAGTATTTT.

The chain links TRBV5-6 to TRBJ2-3; 10 bases line up with TRBD2. The CDR3 has 16 residues. Germline assignment: CDR1 SGHDT and CDR2 YYEEEE. V shed 6 bases and J 5 bases; nucleotides not matched to a gene: 12. The CDR3 sequence: CASKPPASGSGDTQYF. In DNA, the CDR3 is TGTGCCAGCAAGCCCCCGGCTAGCGGGAGTGGAGATACGCAGTATTTT.

The gene calls are TRBV5-5 and TRBJ1-1; no firm D call. This CDR3 has 12 amino acids. CDR1 SGHKS and CDR2 YYEKEE come from the germline V gene (reference sequence). V lost 3 bases and J lost 6, with 9 bases in between. Here the CDR3 reads CASSSIRAEAFF. CDR3 bases: TGTGCCAGCAGCTCGATCCGGGCTGAAGCTTTCTTT.

The chain combines TRBV5-1 with TRBJ2-7; a possible D gene is TRBD1 (5 bases). Germline V gene data show CDR1 as SGHRS and CDR2 as YFSETQ. This CDR3 has 18 residues. V lost 0 bases and J lost 3, with 22 bases in between. In nucleotides, the CDR3 is TGCGCCAGCAGCTTGGGCATCTTGGGGCTCCAAAAGAACTACGAGCAGTACTTC. Translation: CASSLGILGLQKNYEQYF.

The CDR3 bases are TGTGCCAGCAGTTTATCAGGACACTCGGGTGGCTACACCTTC. As protein: CASSLSGHSGGYTF. The rearrangement joins TRBV28 to TRBJ1-2; tentative D call: TRBD1 (5 bases). This CDR3 spans 14 amino acids. The V and J ends lost 1 base and 7 bases respectively, with 13 bases between them. Germline V gene lookup returns CDR1 MDHEN and CDR2 SYDVKM.

The J gene is TRBJ1-1, the V gene TRBV5-1; possibly TRBD1 for D (5 bases). The V and J ends lost 7 bases and 3 bases respectively, with 34 bases between them. Per germline, CDR1 SGHRS and CDR2 YFSETQ. The CDR3 totals 20 residues. The CDR3 DNA is TGCGCCAGCCTGAACAGGTTTGGGTCCTTGCCGAAGGGGAAGGACACTGAAGCTTTCTTT. Amino acids: CASLNRFGSLPKGKDTEAFF.

The chain links TRBV18 to TRBJ1-2; a weak D match, TRBD1 (5 bases). There are 13 residues in the CDR3. V lost 6 bases and J lost 6, with 14 bases in between. Germline CDR1 and CDR2: KGHSH and LQKENI. The CDR3 nucleotides read TGTGCCAGCTCTCTCAGGGCGGGGAATGGCTACACCTTC. It specifies CASSLRAGNGYTF. Supplemented by reference TRBV18 and TRBJ1-2, the full variable domain reads NAGVMQNPRHLVRRRGQEARLRCSPMKGHSHVYWYRQLPEEGLKFMVYLQKENIIDESGMPKERFSAEFPKEGPSILRIQQVVRGDSAAYFCASSLRAGNGYTFGSGTRLTVV.

The chain links TRBV5-6 to TRBJ2-1; 7 bases are shared with TRBD2. Germline CDR1 SGHDT, CDR2 YYEEEE. Germline trimming cut 5 bases from V and 6 bases from J; bases unmatched to any gene: 5. There are 13 residues in the CDR3. The chain's CDR3 is CASSFRTSNEQFF. In DNA, the CDR3 is TGTGCCAGCAGTTTTCGGACTAGCAATGAGCAGTTCTTC. Full variable domain (rest looked up from reference TRBV5-6 and TRBJ2-1): DAGVTQSPTHLIKTRGQQVTLRCSPKSGHDTVSWYQQALGQGPQFIFQYYEEEERQRGNFPDRFSGHQFPNYSSELNVNALLLGDSALYLCASSFRTSNEQFFGPGTRLTVL.

The CDR3 coding sequence is TGTGCCAGCAGTTATTTAGGGGGGTACGAGCAGTACTTC. Its protein product is CASSYLGGYEQYF. The chain employs TRBV6-5 and TRBJ2-7; D may be TRBD1 or TRBD2 (6 bases each). Germline CDR1 reads MNHEY; CDR2 reads SVGAGI. The CDR3 spans 13 residues. The germline V and J ends were trimmed by 3 bases and 4 bases, with 10 bases remaining between them.

In this sample, this clone turned up once. The chain is built from TRBV18 and TRBJ1-3; D ambiguous. Looked up from germline, CDR1 is KGHSH and CDR2 is LQKENI. The CDR3 extends over 14 amino acids. Trimming left V 6 bases short and J 0 bases short, with 9 bases between. CDR3 amino acids: CASSPGDSGNTIYF. CDR3 in DNA: TGTGCCAGCTCGCCAGGAGACTCTGGAAACACCATATATTTT.

V gene TRBV19 combines with J gene TRBJ1-5, with 7 bases matching TRBD1. Per the germline V gene, CDR1 is LNHDA and CDR2 is SQIVND (reference sequence). J gave up 9 bases and V 9 bases, and 11 bases lay outside the gene matches. There are 13 residues in the CDR3. The CDR3 DNA is TGTGCCAGCCGACAGGGCACGGCGAGGCCCCAGCATTTT. Translating it yields CASRQGTARPQHF.

The chain recombines TRBV18 with TRBJ2-7; 9 nucleotides agree with TRBD1. Germline V gives CDR1 KGHSH, CDR2 LQKENI. The CDR3 has 15 amino acids. V shed 5 bases, J shed 2 bases, and the junction held 7 bases outside the gene matches. CDR3 region: CASSSTGGLTYEQYF. CDR3 coding DNA: TGTGCCAGCTCATCAACAGGGGGCCTCACCTACGAGCAGTACTTC.

The chain carries TRBV20-1 and TRBJ2-7; the match to TRBD2 covers 7 bases. Unmatched junction bases numbered 5, after V lost 6 bases and J lost 6 bases. The germline V gene has CDR1 DFQATT and CDR2 SNEGSKA (reference sequence). The CDR3 loop spans 11 amino acids. The CDR3 sequence is CSARSGTEQYF. The DNA for the CDR3 is TGCAGTGCCAGGAGCGGGACCGAGCAGTACTTC.

This rearrangement joins TRBV29-1 to TRBJ2-1; TRBD2 agrees at 7 bases. Germline CDR1 SQVTM, CDR2 ANQGSEA. This CDR3 is built from 15 residues. V gave up 4 bases and J gave up 2 bases; unmatched junction bases: 8. The CDR3 DNA follows: TGCAGCGTTGGACCCCTAGCGGCAACCTACAATGAGCAGTTCTTC. Translated, it gives CSVGPLAATYNEQFF.

The chain employs TRBV6-1 and TRBJ2-7; D gene unclear. This CDR3 spans 13 amino acids. In germline, CDR1 is MNHNS, CDR2 SASEGT. V shed 0 bases and J shed 2 bases, with 5 bases lying between them. As DNA, the CDR3 is TGTGCCAGCAGTGAAGCCCGAACCTACGAGCAGTACTTC. Translated: CASSEARTYEQYF.

This sequence joins TRBV5-1 and TRBJ1-2, with TRBD1 as a possible D gene (6 bases). This CDR3 spans 15 amino acids. V lost 0 bases to trimming and J lost 4 bases, with 13 bases between them. CDR1 and CDR2 from the germline V gene are SGHRS and YFSETQ. This CDR3 is CASSLEGRGGYGYTF. CDR3 DNA sequence: TGCGCCAGCAGCTTGGAGGGCAGGGGTGGCTATGGCTACACCTTC.

V and J are TRBV28 and TRBJ2-3; a possible D gene is TRBD2 (5 bases). The V gene's germline CDR1 is MDHEN and CDR2 SYDVKM. The CDR3 length is 14 residues. V gave up 11 bases and J gave up 1 base, with 16 bases separating them. The CDR3 coding sequence is TGTGCCGGAAAACGGGGTTTTGGCACAGATACGCAGTATTTT. Its protein is CAGKRGFGTDTQYF.

This chain links TRBV7-9 with TRBJ1-5, with 7 bases aligning to TRBD1. Germline V CDR1 and CDR2: SEHNR, FQNEAQ (reference sequence). V gave up 5 bases and J gave up 1 base; unmatched junction bases: 8. The CDR3 sequence is 16 residues long. The CDR3 sequence is CASSPGGGFSNQPQHF. The CDR3 DNA follows: TGTGCCAGCAGCCCAGGGGGGGGCTTCAGCAATCAGCCCCAGCATTTT.

The V and J genes are TRBV7-9 and TRBJ2-1, with unresolved D. In germline, CDR1 is SEHNR, CDR2 FQNEAQ (reference sequence). The CDR3 has 11 amino acids. V was clipped by 3 bases and J by 9 bases, with 6 bases between them. CDR3 nucleotides: TGTGCCAGCAGCTTTAAATTTGAGCAGTTCTTC. Translating it yields CASSFKFEQFF.

The V call is TRBV28, the J call TRBJ2-5, with TRBD1 matching 9 bases. Germline V gene data show CDR1 as MDHEN and CDR2 as SYDVKM. Trimming cost V 5 bases and J 7 bases; bases outside gene matches: 14. This CDR3 is built from 16 residues. This CDR3 reads CASSPWTGVAVGTQYF. The CDR3 DNA reads as TGTGCCAGCAGTCCTTGGACAGGGGTCGCGGTAGGGACCCAGTACTTC.

V is TRBV4-3 and J is TRBJ2-7; no clear D. Germline CDR1 is LGHNA and CDR2 is YSLEER. The CDR3 is 14 amino acids. Trimming shortened V by 2 bases and J by 5 bases, and 13 bases separated the two germline ends. The CDR3 here is CASSQTRLRDEQYF. CDR3 in DNA: TGCGCCAGCAGCCAAACTCGGTTGAGAGACGAGCAGTACTTC.

The chain joins TRBV7-8 to TRBJ1-3; D might be TRBD1 (5 bases). Germline loops: CDR1 SGHVS, CDR2 FQNEAQ. Trimming pared 2 bases from V and 4 bases from J, leaving 12 bases between. CDR3 length: 15 amino acids. CDR3 in DNA: TGTGCCAGCAGCTTAACCGACGGGGCGGGAAACACCATATATTTT. Translation: CASSLTDGAGNTIYF.

The V call is TRBV7-2, the J call TRBJ2-1; 7 bases match TRBD1. V lost 4 bases and J lost 2; bases outside the gene matches: 2. The germline gives CDR1 SGHTA, CDR2 FQGNSA. The CDR3 sequence is 14 residues long. The CDR3 sequence is CASSSDRAYNEQFF. CDR3 sequence (DNA): TGTGCCAGCAGCTCCGACAGGGCCTACAATGAGCAGTTCTTC.